The source of this TCR beta chain is a study of blood T cell repertoires in COVID-19. On the study more broadly: Both acute and convalescent COVID-19 samples were obtained from the United States, Italy and Spain. Nucleic acid was either cDNA or gDNA, and it came from T cells, B-cell-depleted T cells, or PBMCs.

The protocol was immunoSEQ multiplex PCR, while the TCRdb copy is restricted to in-frame clones and leaves out a portion. The sample includes 200,000 or so clones, roughly 88% of them seen just once. Germline V gene lookup returns CDR1 SGHTA and CDR2 FQGNSA. V was trimmed by 3 bases and J by 6 bases, leaving 12 bases between them. The CDR3 totals 13 residues. V is TRBV7-2 and J is TRBJ2-7; D is undetermined. The receptor's source is a woman aged 40 to 50 who had recovered from COVID-19. The sequenced material came from peripheral blood. CDR3 sequence (DNA): TGTGCCAGCAGCTTTGCAGGTTTGGGCGAGCAGTACTTC. Its translation is CASSFAGLGEQYF.